Listed here is a single T cell receptor (beta chain). Antigen specificity is unknown. The data were taken from a study of cytomegalovirus exposure and HLA in healthy donors. General study findings and limits: When analyzed later, a missense DCLRE1C variant was found to be linked to TCR beta V- and J-gene trimming.

V was pared by 0 bases and J by 2 bases, with 9 bases of the junction left unmatched. The CDR3 is 17 residues long. Germline V CDR1 and CDR2: SGHVS, FQNEAQ. The PCR ran on 60 Vbeta and 13 Jbeta primers. The table came from immunoSEQ multiplex PCR; TCRdb's copy has only in-frame clones and leaves some out. Of 200,000 to 300,000 clones in the sample, roughly 80% were seen once. The source of this sequence is a woman aged 40 to 50 in good health and CMV-seropositive. The chain couples TRBV7-8 to TRBJ1-2; 7 nucleotides match TRBD1. Sequences were obtained from PBMCs. The CDR3, as DNA: TGTGCCAGCAGCTTAGCAGGGGGCGCAGGCAGGAACTATGGCTACACCTTC. Translated, it gives CASSLAGGAGRNYGYTF.